Presented here are 18 T cell receptor beta chains from one specimen sequenced in a study. TRBV12-4/TRBJ1-2 clonotypes were amplified with adaptor-ligated barcode primers. TCRdb independently ran MiXCR on the multiplex PCR reads; one entry per CDR3 protein. The sample holds approximately 1,300 distinct CDR3 sequences, 20% seen once. Sequences were obtained from naive CD4+ T cells sorted from blood. Subset defined: naive CD4+ T cells, CD4+CD45RA+CD25-. Receptor source: a female donor with breast cancer.

This clonotype was picked up one time. J is TRBJ1-2 and V is TRBV12-3 or TRBV12-4; TRBD1 agrees at 7 bases. Trimming took 2 bases from V and 6 from J; bases not matched to a gene: 6. This CDR3 is 14 amino acids long. CDR3 in DNA: TGTGCCAGCAGTTTAAGACAGGGTACTGATGGCTACACCTTC. It specifies CASSLRQGTDGYTF.

This clonotype is labeled medium-sized. V gene TRBV12-3 or TRBV12-4 combines with J gene TRBJ1-2; the D is unclear. Trimming removed 5 bases at V and 1 base at J, with 11 bases between. CDR3 length: 14 amino acids. The CDR3 is CASSQDRNNYGYTF. In DNA form, the CDR3 reads TGTGCCAGCAGTCAGGACCGGAATAACTATGGCTACACCTTC.

Relative to its sample, this clonotype is large. The rearrangement uses TRBV12-3 or TRBV12-4 and TRBJ1-2; 9 positions match TRBD1. Trimming at V came to 5 bases and at J to 8 bases, leaving 6 bases not matched to a gene. This CDR3 spans 13 amino acids. CDR3 in amino acids: CASSTGTGKGYTF. CDR3 DNA: TGTGCCAGCAGTACCGGGACAGGGAAGGGCTACACCTTC.

This clonotype ranks as medium-sized. The chain joins TRBV12-3 or TRBV12-4 to TRBJ1-2; D is unclear. This CDR3 spans 15 amino acids. V was clipped by 5 bases and J by 6 bases, with 19 bases between them. The CDR3 coding sequence is TGTGCCAGCAGTAGGTTCCGGACCCTCCTTGATGGCTACACCTTC. Amino acids: CASSRFRTLLDGYTF.

The chain employs TRBV12-3 or TRBV12-4 and TRBJ1-1; possibly TRBD1 for D (6 bases). This CDR3 has 13 residues. Trimming took 6 bases from V and 6 from J, leaving 14 bases between them. CDR3 residues: CASRNTGHPEAFF. The CDR3, as DNA: TGTGCCAGCAGGAACACGGGACACCCTGAAGCTTTCTTT.

Remarks on this clonotype: Since a much larger clone is just one base distant, this may be a read error. The chain links TRBV12-3 or TRBV12-4 to TRBJ1-2, with TRBD1 matching 9 bases. The CDR3 spans 16 residues. V was pared by 5 bases and J by 1 base, with 8 bases of the junction left unmatched. The CDR3 DNA follows: TGTGCCAGCAGTCTCTTCGGGACAGGGATTAACTATGGCTACACCTTC. Amino acid sequence: CASSLFGTGINYGYTF.

This sequence joins TRBV12-3 or TRBV12-4 and TRBJ1-2; no reliable D call. V shed 1 base and J shed 6 bases, with 9 bases lying between them. This CDR3 has 13 residues. As DNA, the CDR3 is TGTGCCAGCAGTTTAGTAGGGTCGGATGGCTACACCTTC. Translation: CASSLVGSDGYTF.

In this sample, this clonotype is large. V usage is TRBV12-3 or TRBV12-4 and J usage is TRBJ1-2, with TRBD1 as a possible D gene (5 bases). The CDR3 extends over 12 amino acids. Deletions cut 3 bases from V and 5 bases from J, with 7 bases between. The CDR3 DNA is TGTGCCAGCAGTTTGGGGCGTTATGGCTACACCTTC. As protein: CASSLGRYGYTF.

By its share, this clonotype is large. The chain employs TRBV12-3 or TRBV12-4 and TRBJ1-2; weak D call: TRBD1 (6 bases). CDR3 length equals 13 residues. The V and J ends lost 5 bases and 4 bases respectively, with 11 bases between them. CDR3 bases: TGTGCCAGCAGTAAGGACAGACTCTATGGCTACACCTTC. As protein: CASSKDRLYGYTF.

Sample share makes this clonotype medium-sized. J is TRBJ1-2 and V is TRBV12-3 or TRBV12-4; D remains ambiguous. V lost 2 bases and J 4 bases, leaving 8 bases between the germline ends. The CDR3 runs 13 residues. The CDR3: CASSLSSVYGYTF. The CDR3 DNA is TGTGCCAGCAGTTTATCATCCGTCTATGGCTACACCTTC.

This clonotype was detected a few times. Being one base from a much bigger clone, this may be a read error. It is likely a read error, because the conserved phenylalanine at the end of the CDR3 is missing. The chain uses TRBV12-3 or TRBV12-4 and TRBJ1-2, with 8 bases matching TRBD1. V shed 5 bases and J 7 bases; nucleotides not matched to a gene: 6. There are 13 residues in the CDR3. DNA for the CDR3: TGTGCCAGCAGTGGGACAGGAGGGTTTGGCTACACCCTC. It encodes CASSGTGGFGYTL.

This clonotype is judged medium-sized. In nucleotides, the CDR3 is TGTGCCAGCAGTATCGGGACAGGTCCTGGGTATGGCTACACCTTC. Its protein is CASSIGTGPGYGYTF. V is TRBV12-3 or TRBV12-4 and J is TRBJ1-2; 8 nucleotides agree with TRBD1. This CDR3 comprises 15 residues. After removal of 5 bases from V and 5 bases from J, the junction contained 10 bases not matched to a gene.

This clonotype is judged medium-sized. The CDR3 nucleotides read TGTGCCAGCAGTTTCGACTATGGCTACACCTTC. This gives the protein CASSFDYGYTF. This chain uses TRBV12-3 or TRBV12-4 with TRBJ1-2; D gene uncertain. V dropped 3 bases and J dropped 3 bases, with 2 bases sitting between them. The CDR3 runs 11 residues.

Concerning this clonotype: The conserved phenylalanine or tryptophan normally closing the CDR3 is absent here, so this likely arose from a read error. The chain recombines TRBV12-3 or TRBV12-4 with TRBJ1-2; D gene uncertain. Trimming took off 5 bases at V and 2 bases at J, with 9 bases between the two ends. The CDR3 extends over 13 amino acids. CDR3 in DNA: TGTGCCAGCAGTCCTGGTGAGAACTATGGCTACACCCTC. Residues: CASSPGENYGYTL.

This clonotype qualifies as medium-sized (0.01 to 0.1%). This chain connects TRBV12-3 or TRBV12-4 to TRBJ1-2, with D perhaps matching TRBD1 (6 bases). V shed 0 bases and J shed 8 bases, with 13 bases lying between them. The CDR3 is made up of 14 amino acids. CDR3: CASSLAQGFKGYTF. CDR3 DNA sequence: TGTGCCAGCAGTTTAGCGCAGGGGTTTAAGGGCTACACCTTC.

This clonotype ranks as medium-sized. V usage is TRBV12-3 or TRBV12-4 and J usage is TRBJ1-2; D perhaps matches TRBD1 (5 bases). The CDR3 extends over 12 amino acids. Trimming removed 7 bases at V and 4 bases at J, with 10 bases between. The CDR3 DNA is TGTGCCAGCACTACCGGGGCCTATGGCTACACCTTC. Translated: CASTTGAYGYTF.

Worth noting for this clonotype: In this CDR3 the conserved last residue, phenylalanine or tryptophan, is missing, so a read error is likely. The J gene is TRBJ1-2, the V gene TRBV12-3 or TRBV12-4; TRBD1 might be the D (5 bases). The CDR3 loop spans 14 amino acids. V gave up 5 bases and J gave up 3 bases, with 13 bases separating them. The CDR3 DNA follows: TGTGCCAGCAGTGGGCAGTGGGGCGACTATGGCTACACCGTC. The encoded protein is CASSGQWGDYGYTV.

For this clonotype: This is likely a read error, given that the CDR3 carries no conserved phenylalanine or tryptophan at its end. V is TRBV12-3 or TRBV12-4 and J is TRBJ1-2; D unresolved. The CDR3 contains 13 residues. V dropped 6 bases and J dropped 6 bases, with 14 bases sitting between them. The CDR3 is CASRAPGPDGYTL. The CDR3 region has the DNA TGTGCCAGCAGGGCACCCGGGCCGGATGGCTACACCCTC.